The clone carrying this TCR beta chain appeared a few times. What it binds is not known. Assay used: immunoSEQ multiplex PCR; TCRdb lists only in-frame clones, some missing. The data hold about 4,600 clones, with just under 55% observed a single time. Trimming took 2 bases from V and 6 from J; bases not matched to a gene: 10. The V gene's germline CDR1 is MNHEY and CDR2 SMNVEV (reference sequence). The CDR3 runs to 15 residues. The data are from a study of STAT3 mutations in large granular lymphocyte leukemia. General study findings and limits: Variable sampling intervals and differing treatment regimens complicated linking therapy response to TCR clonal burden changes. Persisting codominant clonotypes may have hidden a small pathogenic clone. At least one immunodominant TCR beta clonotype appeared in every T-cell large granular lymphocyte leukemia patient. All newly emerging clones after therapy were STAT3 wild type. In several patients, dominant TCR clone burden exceeded STAT3 mutant burden.

The source is a male patient between 45 and 60 years old with T-cell large granular lymphocyte leukemia. Some clones in this sample may be carry-over from other donors' samples. Specimen: peripheral blood mononuclear cells. The chain links TRBV27 to TRBJ2-7; 7 bases align to TRBD2. The CDR3 nucleotides are TGTGCCAGCAGTTTAGTGCGGGAGATGGGGAGCGAGCAGTACTTC. It translates to CASSLVREMGSEQYF.